These 18 T cell receptor beta chains were all obtained from the same sample, sequenced in a study of blood T cell repertoires in COVID-19. Clones were read by immunoSEQ multiplex PCR, and TCRdb kept only the in-frame ones, dropping some. The table has around 300,000 clones, 80% to 90% seen once; the top ten hold around 2%. The sequenced sample consisted of PBMCs or T cells enriched from blood (not recorded which). These receptor sequences come from a woman aged 18-29 years who had recovered from COVID-19.

The genes are TRBV5-1 and TRBJ1-4; 7 bases align to TRBD1. Trimming at V came to 3 bases and at J to 0 bases, leaving 8 bases not matched to a gene. The CDR3 has 17 residues. CDR1 and CDR2 (germline): SGHRS, YFSETQ. DNA of the CDR3: TGCGCCAGCAGCTCTTCACAGGGGTTGACAACTAATGAAAAACTGTTTTTT. Protein product: CASSSSQGLTTNEKLFF.

V is TRBV7-3 and J is TRBJ1-2, with 9 bases fitting TRBD1. The germline V gene has CDR1 SGHTA and CDR2 FQGTGA. CDR3 size: 21 residues. V shed 3 bases, J shed 6 bases, and the junction held 26 bases outside the gene matches. The CDR3: CASSFLVMRALSGQGSHGYTF. The CDR3 DNA is TGTGCCAGCAGCTTTTTGGTCATGAGAGCTTTATCGGGACAGGGATCTCATGGCTACACCTTC.

This clone has only one observation. The chain employs TRBV6-5 and TRBJ1-2; TRBD1 is a possible D gene (6 bases). The CDR3 loop spans 14 amino acids. CDR1 and CDR2 (germline): MNHEY, SVGAGI. Trimming left V 7 bases short and J 2 bases short, with 14 bases between. The CDR3: CASTLGQWNYGYTF. The CDR3 DNA sequence: TGTGCCAGCACCCTAGGACAGTGGAACTATGGCTACACCTTC.

The chain combines TRBV11-1 with TRBJ1-1; D gene ambiguous. This CDR3 spans 13 amino acids. Germline V gene lookup returns CDR1 SGHAT and CDR2 FQDESV (reference sequence). Trimming took 5 bases from V and 1 from J, leaving 8 bases between them. The CDR3 DNA reads as TGTGCCAGCAGCCACTCGTCGAACACTGAAGCTTTCTTT. Its protein is CASSHSSNTEAFF.

The rearrangement uses TRBV7-8 and TRBJ1-2, with D possibly being TRBD1 (6 bases). The V gene lost 5 bases and the J gene lost 8 bases, with 12 bases spanning the gap. CDR1 is SGHVS, CDR2 FQNEAQ, per germline. CDR3 length: 12 residues. The CDR3 loop is CASSLPTGGYTF. In DNA, the CDR3 is TGTGCCAGCAGCCTCCCCACAGGGGGCTACACCTTC. Combining the CDR3 with reference TRBV7-8 and TRBJ1-2 gives the whole variable domain GAGVSQSPRYKVAKRGQDVALRCDPISGHVSLFWYQQALGQGPEFLTYFQNEAQLDKSGLPSDRFFAERPEGSVSTLKIQRTQQEDSAVYLCASSLPTGGYTFGSGTRLTVV.

The chain has TRBV15 and TRBJ2-3; a possible D gene is TRBD1 (5 bases). The CDR3 has 15 amino acids. Per the germline V gene, CDR1 is LNHNV and CDR2 is YYDKDF (reference sequence). Trimming took 1 base from V and 2 from J, leaving 10 bases between them. CDR3 sequence (DNA): TGTGCCACCAGCAGAGCCTCAGGGCTCACAGATACGCAGTATTTT. Amino acids: CATSRASGLTDTQYF.

The chain links TRBV20-1 to TRBJ2-7; D possibly corresponds to TRBD2 (6 bases). The V end was cut by 3 bases, the J end by 1 base, with 16 bases between. The length of the CDR3 is 15 residues. Germline CDR1 reads DFQATT; CDR2 reads SNEGSKA (reference sequence). The CDR3 here is CSASRAGLGSYEQYF. The CDR3 DNA sequence: TGCAGTGCTAGTCGCGCGGGGCTGGGGTCCTACGAGCAGTACTTC.

This chain uses TRBV30 with TRBJ2-3; possibly TRBD1 for D (5 bases). Germline values: CDR1 GTSNPN, CDR2 SVGIG (reference sequence). The ends were cut back, 3 bases at V and 0 bases at J, with 10 bases in the middle. This CDR3 spans 14 amino acids. CDR3 sequence: CAWRDQGSTDTQYF. Here the CDR3 DNA reads TGTGCCTGGAGGGACCAGGGTAGCACAGATACGCAGTATTTT.

The chain combines TRBV30 with TRBJ2-1, with D maybe TRBD2 (7 bases). The CDR3 covers 13 residues. Per the germline V gene, CDR1 is GTSNPN and CDR2 is SVGIG (reference sequence). V lost 0 bases to trimming and J lost 7 bases, with 10 bases between them. The CDR3 DNA is TGTGCCTGGAGTGTAGGGGGGGGGAATGAGCAGTTCTTC. As protein: CAWSVGGGNEQFF.

This CDR3 is CASSFSRIYKKLFF. The DNA of the CDR3 is TGTGCCAGCAGCTTCTCCAGGATTTATAAAAAACTGTTTTTT. The rearrangement links TRBV13 to TRBJ1-4; D is ambiguous. The CDR3 contains 14 residues. Germline assignment: CDR1 PRHDT and CDR2 FYEKMQ (reference sequence). Trimming shortened V by 3 bases and J by 9 bases, and 14 bases separated the two germline ends.

This clone appeared a few times. CDR3 in amino acids: CASSAGQETYGYTF. In nucleotides, the CDR3 is TGCGCCAGCAGTGCAGGACAGGAGACTTATGGCTACACCTTC. The V and J genes are TRBV5-1 and TRBJ1-2; 7 positions agree with TRBD1. Germline V gene data show CDR1 as SGHRS and CDR2 as YFSETQ. This CDR3 has 14 amino acids. V dropped 5 bases and J dropped 5; count of bases not matched to a gene: 9.

The rearrangement links TRBV19 to TRBJ2-4, with 9 bases that match TRBD1. Trimming took 7 bases from V and 5 from J; bases not matched to a gene: 3. CDR1 and CDR2 (germline): LNHDA, SQIVND (reference sequence). CDR3 size: 13 residues. The CDR3 sequence: CASTRDRENIQYF. CDR3 bases: TGTGCCAGTACTAGGGACAGGGAAAACATTCAGTACTTC. Full variable domain (remainder filled in from reference TRBV19 and TRBJ2-4): DGGITQSPKYLFRKEGQNVTLSCEQNLNHDAMYWYRQDPGQGLRLIYYSQIVNDFQKGDIAEGYSVSREKKESFPLTVTSAQKNPTAFYLCASTRDRENIQYFGAGTRLSVL.

V is TRBV15 and J is TRBJ1-3; the D gene is possibly TRBD1 (5 bases). CDR3 size: 15 residues. CDR1 is LNHNV, CDR2 YYDKDF, per germline (reference sequence). V lost 10 bases and J lost 0, with 16 bases in between. As DNA, the CDR3 is TGTGCCATCCAGGGCTCACCCAACTCTGGAAACACCATATATTTT. Translated, it gives CAIQGSPNSGNTIYF.

The sample holds one count of this clone. This chain connects TRBV9 to TRBJ1-3; D is possibly TRBD1 (6 bases). In germline, CDR1 is SGDLS, CDR2 YYNGEE. With 3 bases removed from V and 0 bases from J, the gap between germline ends came to 16 bases. The CDR3 runs 17 residues. CDR3 nucleotide sequence: TGTGCCAGCAGCGGGGGGCCAGGAACCCTCTCTGGAAACACCATATATTTT. Amino acids: CASSGGPGTLSGNTIYF.

The chain carries TRBV5-1 and TRBJ1-2, with D perhaps matching TRBD1 (5 bases). Trimming shortened V by 0 bases and J by 7 bases, and 13 bases separated the two germline ends. The CDR3 sequence is 14 residues long. The germline CDR1 and CDR2 sequences are SGHRS and YFSETQ. The CDR3 reads CASSLVRGQVGYTF. CDR3 nucleotides: TGCGCCAGCAGCTTGGTGCGGGGCCAGGTTGGCTACACCTTC.

The rearrangement joins TRBV3-1 (or the pseudogene TRBV3-2) to TRBJ1-2, with D perhaps matching TRBD1 (5 bases). From germline, CDR1 is LGHDT and CDR2 YNNKEL (reference sequence). CDR3 length: 16 residues. The V end lost 1 base, the J end lost 5 bases, and 17 bases lay between the germline ends. CDR3 sequence: CASSQAAGRDHYGYTF. CDR3 DNA: TGTGCCAGCAGCCAAGCGGCGGGACGGGACCATTATGGCTACACCTTC.

This sequence joins TRBV7-8 and TRBJ1-1; weak D call: TRBD1 (6 bases). This CDR3 region has 18 residues. V lost 3 bases and J 4 bases, leaving 24 bases between the germline ends. CDR1 and CDR2 (germline): SGHVS, FQNEAQ. The CDR3 DNA reads as TGTGCCAGCAGCTTCAAGCAGGGGTTCGGGGCGTGGGGCACTGAAGCTTTCTTT. Encoded protein: CASSFKQGFGAWGTEAFF.

The chain is built from TRBV6-5 and TRBJ2-7; the D gene is possibly TRBD2 (7 bases). The ends were cut back, 1 base at V and 7 bases at J, with 14 bases in the middle. Germline values: CDR1 MNHEY, CDR2 SVGAGI. The CDR3 contains 14 residues. CDR3 in DNA: TGTGCCAGCAGTTACTTCGGGGGGCTAACGGAGCAGTACTTC. It translates to CASSYFGGLTEQYF.